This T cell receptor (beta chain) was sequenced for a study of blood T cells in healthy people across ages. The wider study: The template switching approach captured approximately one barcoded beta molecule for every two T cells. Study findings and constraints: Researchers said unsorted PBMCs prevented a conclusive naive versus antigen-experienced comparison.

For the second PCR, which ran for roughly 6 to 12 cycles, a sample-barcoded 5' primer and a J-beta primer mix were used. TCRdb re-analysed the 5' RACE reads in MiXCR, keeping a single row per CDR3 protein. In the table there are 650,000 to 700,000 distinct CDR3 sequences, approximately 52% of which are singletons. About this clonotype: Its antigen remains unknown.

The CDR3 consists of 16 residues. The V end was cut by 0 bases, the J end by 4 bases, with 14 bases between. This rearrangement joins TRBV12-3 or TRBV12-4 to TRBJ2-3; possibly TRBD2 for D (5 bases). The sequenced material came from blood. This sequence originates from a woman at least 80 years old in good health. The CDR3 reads CASSLAYRVGADTQYF. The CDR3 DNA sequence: TGTGCCAGCAGTTTAGCGTACAGAGTGGGAGCAGATACGCAGTATTTT.